This T cell receptor beta chain derives from a study of graft-versus-host responses after intestinal transplantation. About the study: Anti-thymocyte globulin induction preceded two to four years of tacrolimus and steroid maintenance in all recipients. Whole-study findings and limits: The study found high graft-versus-host to host-versus-graft clonal ratios in allografts of patients with graft-donor T cell macrochimerism.

Concerning this clone itself: Its cognate antigen is unknown.

Only in-frame clones appear in the TCRdb table, and some are missing; sequencing was by immunoSEQ multiplex PCR. Of about 47,000 clones listed, around 95% are singletons. There are 14 residues in the CDR3. The germline V gene has CDR1 KGHSH and CDR2 LQKENI. V was cut by 2 bases and J by 5 bases, with 10 bases left in between. Sample: unstimulated CD8+ T cells sorted from spleen or lymph node cells, taken before transplant. This TCR was recovered from a human donor who was the organ donor for an intestinal transplant. The rearrangement joins TRBV18 to TRBJ2-1, with D possibly being TRBD2 (7 bases). The CDR3 here is CASSPWGGHNEQFF. DNA of the CDR3: TGTGCCAGCTCACCATGGGGGGGGCACAATGAGCAGTTCTTC.